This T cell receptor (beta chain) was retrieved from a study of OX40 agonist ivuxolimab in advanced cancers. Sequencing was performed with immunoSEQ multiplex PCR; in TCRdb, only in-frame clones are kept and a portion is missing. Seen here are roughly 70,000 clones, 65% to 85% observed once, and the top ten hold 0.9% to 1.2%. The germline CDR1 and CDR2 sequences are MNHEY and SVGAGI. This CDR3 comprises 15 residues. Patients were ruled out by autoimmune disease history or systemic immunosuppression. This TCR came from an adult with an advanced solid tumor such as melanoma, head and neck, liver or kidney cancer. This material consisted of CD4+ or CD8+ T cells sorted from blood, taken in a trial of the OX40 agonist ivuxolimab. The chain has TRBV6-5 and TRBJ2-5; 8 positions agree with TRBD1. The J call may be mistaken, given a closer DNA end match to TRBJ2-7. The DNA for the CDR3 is TGTGCCAGCAGTTACGCCGGGACAGGTGACTACGAGCAGTACTTC. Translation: CASSYAGTGDYEQYF.